This T cell receptor beta chain came from a study of T cells in Graves' hyperthyroidism and ophthalmopathy. The wider study: The authors collected peripheral blood at initial diagnosis, before any treatment.

Newly diagnosed hyperthyroidism patients aged 18 to 65 years had disease lasting under 2 months. Diagnoses were established using clinical symptoms, serum thyroxine and TRAb, thyroid ultrasound and orbital computed tomography. Authors of the study amplified TCR beta CDR3 regions from RNA transcripts. Carried out on the TCR CDR3, a first-round RT-PCR used the HTBI primer set. TCRdb re-derived calls from the multiplex PCR reads in MiXCR, one entry per CDR3 protein. The sample holds under 400,000 distinct CDR3 sequences, roughly 23% seen once. This CDR3 has 15 amino acids. V was shortened by 6 bases and J by 5 bases, with 20 bases between the two germline ends. The germline gives CDR1 SGHRS, CDR2 YFSETQ.

The sequence came from a woman between 50 and 59 years old with Graves' hyperthyroidism. The genes are TRBV5-1 and TRBJ1-2; D is perhaps TRBD1 (5 bases). Sample: blood. The CDR3 nucleotides read TGCGCCAGCATCCCGTCGGGAGGGACGACGTATGGCTACACCTTC. As protein: CASIPSGGTTYGYTF.